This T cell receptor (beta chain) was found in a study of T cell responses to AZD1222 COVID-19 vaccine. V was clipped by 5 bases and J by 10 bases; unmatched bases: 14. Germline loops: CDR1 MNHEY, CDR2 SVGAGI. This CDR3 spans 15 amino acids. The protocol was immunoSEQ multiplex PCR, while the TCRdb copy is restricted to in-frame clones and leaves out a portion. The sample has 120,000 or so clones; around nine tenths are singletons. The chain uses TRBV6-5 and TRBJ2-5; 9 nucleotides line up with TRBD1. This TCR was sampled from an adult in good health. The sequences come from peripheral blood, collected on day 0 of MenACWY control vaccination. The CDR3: CASSRTGVSQEDQYF. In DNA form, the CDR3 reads TGTGCCAGCAGTAGGACAGGGGTGTCCCAAGAGGACCAGTACTTC.